This T cell receptor beta chain was recovered during a study of OX40 agonist ivuxolimab in advanced cancers. Study-wide context: At about 82% male, the cohort had a mean age of about 55 years, ranging from 23 to 79.

V dropped 5 bases and J dropped 5; count of bases not matched to a gene: 12. Germline V gives CDR1 SGHTA, CDR2 FQGNSA. This CDR3 is 16 amino acids long. Sequencing used immunoSEQ multiplex PCR; TCRdb keeps in-frame clones, though not all of them. The sample holds roughly 89,000 clones, just over 90% seen once. This receptor was obtained from an adult with an advanced solid tumor such as melanoma, head and neck, liver or kidney cancer. The sample was CD4+ or CD8+ T cells sorted from blood, taken in a trial of the OX40 agonist ivuxolimab. This sequence joins TRBV7-2 and TRBJ1-2; 9 bases are a match to TRBD1. The CDR3 coding sequence is TGTGCCAGCAGCACCCCATTACAGGGGGCGTATTATGGCTACACCTTC. The encoded protein is CASSTPLQGAYYGYTF.